The 21 T cell receptor beta chains presented below share a single source sample, sequenced in a study of blood T cell repertoires in COVID-19. Generated by immunoSEQ multiplex PCR, the TCRdb table keeps only in-frame clones and is missing some. The top ten hold over 1.5% of the sample, which has under 200,000 clones, approximately 83% seen once. The sequencing sample was made of peripheral blood. The receptors originated from a human donor in a cohort sampled during active COVID-19.

This clone has a handful of counts. The rearrangement uses TRBV6-5 and TRBJ2-7; D uncertain. V lost 0 bases to trimming and J lost 1 base, with 7 bases between them. CDR1 and CDR2 (germline): MNHEY, SVGAGI. The CDR3 has 14 amino acids. The CDR3 bases are TGTGCCAGCAGTTACTCCGACACTTCCTACGAGCAGTACTTC. Its protein product is CASSYSDTSYEQYF.

This clone occurred a few times. This rearrangement joins TRBV3-1 (or the pseudogene TRBV3-2) to TRBJ2-7; D perhaps matches TRBD2 (6 bases). CDR3 length: 13 amino acids. CDR1 is LGHDT and CDR2 is YNNKEL in the germline V gene (reference sequence). Trimming cost V 3 bases and J 7 bases, with 13 bases left between them. CDR3 nucleotide sequence: TGTGCCAGCAGCCACGGCCGGGGGAGGGAGCAGTACTTC. It yields the protein CASSHGRGREQYF.

The table lists this clone with a count of one. J is TRBJ1-5 and V is TRBV5-1; 9 bases are shared with TRBD1. Trimming cost V 4 bases and J 0 bases; bases outside gene matches: 14. Per the germline V gene, CDR1 is SGHRS and CDR2 is YFSETQ. The CDR3 contains 19 residues. The CDR3 sequence: CASSSSGTGSPHSNQPQHF. CDR3 nucleotide sequence: TGCGCCAGCAGCAGCTCCGGGACAGGGTCCCCACATAGCAATCAGCCCCAGCATTTT.

The chain combines TRBV6-2 or TRBV6-3 with TRBJ2-7, with TRBD2 as a possible D gene (5 bases). The germline V gene has CDR1 MNHEY and CDR2 SVGEGT. The germline V and J ends were trimmed by 2 bases and 3 bases, with 11 bases remaining between them. CDR3 length: 14 amino acids. The DNA of the CDR3 is TGTGCCAGCAGTTACGGCAGTCGGGGCTACGAGCAGTACTTC. This encodes CASSYGSRGYEQYF.

The J gene is TRBJ1-6, the V gene TRBV7-3, with 9 bases lining up with TRBD1. The V gene's germline CDR1 is SGHTA and CDR2 FQGTGA. Trimming removed 2 bases from V and 10 bases from J; junction bases left unmatched: 3. The CDR3 loop spans 14 amino acids. CDR3 sequence reads: CASSLGDRVSPLHF. CDR3 sequence (DNA): TGTGCCAGCAGCTTAGGGGACAGGGTCTCACCCCTCCACTTT. Drawing the rest from reference TRBV7-3 and TRBJ1-6, the complete variable domain is GAGVSQTPSNKVTEKGKYVELRCDPISGHTALYWYRQSLGQGPEFLIYFQGTGAADDSGLPNDRFFAVRPEGSVSTLKIQRTERGDSAVYLCASSLGDRVSPLHFGNGTRLTVT.

V gene TRBV5-5 combines with J gene TRBJ1-3, with 9 bases fitting TRBD1. Germline CDR1 and CDR2: SGHKS and YYEKEE (reference sequence). The CDR3 loop spans 15 amino acids. The V gene end was trimmed by 4 bases and the J gene end by 7 bases; junction bases not matched to a gene: 9. The CDR3 nucleotides read TGTGCCAGCAGCCCGGACAGGGGTTTGGTGAACACCATATATTTT. Residues: CASSPDRGLVNTIYF.

V is TRBV29-1 and J is TRBJ2-1; tentatively, D is TRBD2 (5 bases). Germline assignment: CDR1 SQVTM and CDR2 ANQGSEA. Trimming took off 7 bases at V and 5 bases at J, with 15 bases between the two ends. The CDR3 extends over 13 amino acids. The CDR3, as DNA: TGCAGCGATTGGGGAGTATGGCACAATGAGCAGTTCTTC. Its translation is CSDWGVWHNEQFF.

The V gene is TRBV11-3, the J gene TRBJ2-3, with 11 bases lining up with TRBD1. The CDR3 covers 15 residues. Germline assignment: CDR1 SGHNT and CDR2 YENEEA. Unmatched junction bases numbered 5, after V lost 4 bases and J lost 5 bases. DNA for the CDR3: TGTGCCAGCAGCTCCGGACAGGGGGCAGGAGATACGCAGTATTTT. Translating gives CASSSGQGAGDTQYF.

The chain recombines TRBV12-5 with TRBJ2-7, with 11 nucleotides matching TRBD2. CDR3 size: 15 residues. V lost 1 base and J lost 4; bases outside the gene matches: 3. Germline CDR1 reads LGHNT; CDR2 reads FRNRAP. The CDR3: CASGLGGTSGYEQYF. As DNA, the CDR3 is TGTGCTAGTGGTTTGGGGGGGACTAGCGGTTACGAGCAGTACTTC.

This chain links TRBV20-1 with TRBJ2-7, with D possibly matching TRBD2 (6 bases). The germline V and J ends were trimmed by 3 bases and 0 bases, with 12 bases remaining between them. Germline V lookup: CDR1 DFQATT, CDR2 SNEGSKA (reference sequence). The CDR3 has 14 residues. The CDR3: CSASWSGSSYEQYF. The CDR3 region has the DNA TGCAGTGCTAGTTGGTCCGGGAGCTCCTACGAGCAGTACTTC.

Concerning this clone itself: An end of the junction differs from the germline gene, which may be a read error. This chain links TRBV19 with TRBJ2-1; 7 bases are a match to TRBD1. The CDR3 sequence is 14 residues long. Germline V gene sequence: CDR1 LNHDA, CDR2 SQIVND (reference sequence). CDR3 bases: TGTGCCAGTAGTGTAGACAGGGCCTACAATGAGCAGTTCTTC. Its translation is CASSVDRAYNEQFF. Complete variable domain (other parts from reference TRBV19 and TRBJ2-1): DGGITQSPKYLFRKEGQNVTLSCEQNLNHDAMYWYRQDPGQGLRLIYYSQIVNDFQKGDIAEGYSVSREKKESFPLTVTSAQKNPTAFYLCASSVDRAYNEQFFGPGTRLTVL.

This clone appeared once. This chain joins TRBV27 and TRBJ2-1, with TRBD2 matching over 15 bases. Germline trimming cut 0 bases from V and 9 bases from J; bases unmatched to any gene: 9. Germline loops: CDR1 MNHEY, CDR2 SMNVEV (reference sequence). The CDR3 contains 18 residues. CDR3: CASSLSWTSGRASSEQFF. The CDR3 DNA sequence: TGTGCCAGCAGTTTATCGTGGACTAGCGGGAGGGCCAGCAGTGAGCAGTTCTTC.

CDR3 sequence (DNA): TGTGCCAGTAGTGTACCACAGGGGGCAGGTGAAAAACTGTTTTTT. Protein sequence: CASSVPQGAGEKLFF. The chain joins TRBV19 to TRBJ1-4; TRBD1 agrees at 9 bases. With 5 bases clipped from V and 7 bases from J, the junction kept 8 bases outside the gene matches. Germline CDR1 reads LNHDA; CDR2 reads SQIVND (reference sequence). This CDR3 is built from 15 residues.

This clone has just one count. The rearrangement joins TRBV5-4 to TRBJ1-1; the D gene is possibly TRBD1 (6 bases). V was trimmed by 4 bases and J by 8 bases, leaving 24 bases between them. Germline values: CDR1 SGHNT, CDR2 YYREEE (reference sequence). The CDR3 contains 16 residues. The CDR3 DNA reads as TGTGCCAGCAGCCCTTCAACAGGGATGCAAAGGGTGGAAGCTTTCTTT. Translation gives CASSPSTGMQRVEAFF.

The rearrangement uses TRBV6-1 and TRBJ2-2; D unclear. The CDR3 length is 16 residues. The germline gives CDR1 MNHNS, CDR2 SASEGT. V dropped 2 bases and J dropped 5 bases, with 15 bases sitting between them. The CDR3 loop reads CASSERPAVGTGELFF. In DNA form, the CDR3 reads TGTGCCAGCAGTGAACGGCCGGCGGTTGGGACCGGGGAGCTGTTTTTT.

The J gene is TRBJ1-5, the V gene TRBV28, with 7 nucleotides matching TRBD1. Germline V gives CDR1 MDHEN, CDR2 SYDVKM. This CDR3 region has 15 residues. The V and J ends lost 3 bases and 3 bases, in that order; junction bases with no gene match: 5. This CDR3 is CASSLPTGNNQPQHF. The CDR3 nucleotides read TGTGCCAGCAGTTTGCCGACAGGGAACAATCAGCCCCAGCATTTT.

V usage is TRBV7-2 and J usage is TRBJ1-2; perhaps TRBD1 as D (5 bases). V lost 1 base and J 4 bases, leaving 10 bases between the germline ends. Germline values: CDR1 SGHTA, CDR2 FQGNSA. This CDR3 has 14 residues. CDR3 nucleotide sequence: TGTGCCAGCAGCTTAGATCTGGGGCCCTATGGCTACACCTTC. Protein sequence: CASSLDLGPYGYTF.

In this sample, this clone turned up a few times. The chain is built from TRBV10-3 and TRBJ2-2; 9 bases line up with TRBD1. CDR3 length: 16 residues. V lost 7 bases, J lost 6 bases, and 12 bases stayed unmatched. Germline V gene data show CDR1 as ENHRY and CDR2 as SYGVKD. The DNA of the CDR3 is TGTGCCATCACCTCCGGGACAGGGTTTATCGCCGGGGAGCTGTTTTTT. Amino acids: CAITSGTGFIAGELFF.

This clone was observed a handful of times. CDR3 residues: CASSLTGPPGNTIYF. CDR3 sequence (DNA): TGTGCCAGCAGCTTAACAGGGCCCCCTGGAAACACCATATATTTT. The rearrangement uses TRBV7-6 and TRBJ1-3; perhaps TRBD1 as D (6 bases). The V gene lost 2 bases and the J gene lost 2 bases, with 10 bases spanning the gap. This CDR3 is built from 15 residues. The germline V gene encodes CDR1 SGHVS and CDR2 FNYEAQ.

In DNA form, the CDR3 reads TGTGCCAGCAGCCAAGATCGTACTAGCGGGAGGAGGGAGTCCTACAATGAGCAGTTCTTC. This encodes CASSQDRTSGRRESYNEQFF. The chain joins TRBV3-1 (or the pseudogene TRBV3-2) to TRBJ2-1; 12 bases fit TRBD2. V shed 0 bases and J 1 base; nucleotides not matched to a gene: 10. The CDR3 runs 20 residues. Germline V lookup: CDR1 LGHDT, CDR2 YNNKEL (reference sequence).

The chain combines TRBV28 with TRBJ1-4; the D gene is possibly TRBD1 (6 bases). CDR3 size: 16 residues. The V and J ends lost 5 bases and 7 bases respectively, with 20 bases between them. CDR1 and CDR2 (germline): MDHEN, SYDVKM. The CDR3: CASSPPRGGGSEKLFF. In nucleotides, the CDR3 is TGTGCCAGCAGTCCACCCCGGGGGGGCGGAAGTGAAAAACTGTTTTTT. The full variable domain, completed using reference TRBV28 and TRBJ1-4, is DVKVTQSSRYLVKRTGEKVFLECVQDMDHENMFWYRQDPGLGLRLIYFSYDVKMKEKGDIPEGYSVSREKKERFSLILESASTNQTSMYLCASSPPRGGGSEKLFFGSGTQLSVL.